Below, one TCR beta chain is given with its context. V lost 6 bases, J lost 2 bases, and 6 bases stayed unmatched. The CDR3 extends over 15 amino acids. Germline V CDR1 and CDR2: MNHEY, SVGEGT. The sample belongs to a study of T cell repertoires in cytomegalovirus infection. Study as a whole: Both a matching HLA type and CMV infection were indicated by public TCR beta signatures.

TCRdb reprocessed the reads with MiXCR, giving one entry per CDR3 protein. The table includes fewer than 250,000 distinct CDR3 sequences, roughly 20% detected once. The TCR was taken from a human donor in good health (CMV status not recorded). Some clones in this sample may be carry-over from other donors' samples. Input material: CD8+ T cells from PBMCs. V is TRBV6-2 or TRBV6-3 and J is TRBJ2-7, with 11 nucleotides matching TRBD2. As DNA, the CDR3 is TGTGCCAGCAGCGTGACTAGCGGGAATCCCTACGAGCAGTACTTC. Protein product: CASSVTSGNPYEQYF.